The 25 T cell receptor beta chains listed next were all sequenced from one sample in a study of T cells after yellow fever vaccination. TCRdb re-called the 5' RACE reads through MiXCR, storing one row per CDR3 protein. The sample lists 250,000 to 300,000 distinct CDR3 sequences; over 4.5% were seen once. The sequencing used CD4+ T cells sorted from PBMCs, collected on the day of the yellow fever booster vaccination. Every receptor here comes from a young man who received the YFV17D yellow fever vaccine.

The V gene is TRBV7-3, the J gene TRBJ2-2; 8 bases agree with TRBD2. The CDR3 is 16 residues long. Germline assignment: CDR1 SGHTA and CDR2 FQGTGA. V lost 5 bases to trimming and J lost 3 bases; unmatched junction nucleotides: 8. The CDR3 nucleotides read TGTGCCAGCAGCCGCGCTAGCGGGCGACACACCGGGGAGCTGTTTTTT. This codes for CASSRASGRHTGELFF.

The genes are TRBV11-2 and TRBJ1-1, with unresolved D. V was pared by 10 bases and J by 0 bases, with 15 bases between. The CDR3 is 14 residues long. CDR1 is SGHAT, CDR2 FQNNGV, per germline. The CDR3 loop is CATDRLGMNTEAFF. CDR3 nucleotide sequence: TGTGCCACAGATCGTTTGGGAATGAACACTGAAGCTTTCTTT.

The sample holds a few counts of this clonotype. V gene TRBV10-3 combines with J gene TRBJ1-1; 7 nucleotides match TRBD1. This CDR3 is built from 16 residues. J was trimmed by 0 bases and V by 4 bases; bases with no gene match: 8. The germline gives CDR1 ENHRY, CDR2 SYGVKD. This CDR3 is CAISGPTGTMNTEAFF. The CDR3, as DNA: TGTGCCATCAGTGGGCCGACAGGGACCATGAACACTGAAGCTTTCTTT.

The genes are TRBV5-1 and TRBJ1-6; D gene uncertain. The CDR3 consists of 17 residues. V was clipped by 1 base and J by 1 base, with 12 bases between them. Per germline, CDR1 SGHRS and CDR2 YFSETQ. This CDR3 is CASSLTAPKSYNSPLHF. The CDR3 bases are TGCGCCAGCAGCTTGACGGCCCCCAAGTCCTATAATTCACCCCTCCACTTT.

This chain joins TRBV6-5 and TRBJ2-1; D is ambiguous. V lost 3 bases, J lost 5 bases, and 8 bases lay in between. This CDR3 contains 13 residues. Germline CDR1 is MNHEY and CDR2 is SVGAGI. CDR3 sequence: CASSYSPHNEQFF. The CDR3 DNA is TGTGCCAGCAGTTATTCTCCCCACAATGAGCAGTTCTTC.

The chain uses TRBV5-4 and TRBJ2-7; 7 positions match TRBD2. The CDR3 runs 15 residues. The J segment lost 0 bases and the V segment lost 4 bases, leaving 7 bases of the junction unmatched. Looked up from germline, CDR1 is SGHNT and CDR2 is YYREEE (reference sequence). This chain's CDR3 is CASSPAGGSSYEQYF. CDR3 DNA: TGTGCCAGCAGCCCCGCCGGGGGGAGCTCCTACGAGCAGTACTTC.

As concerns this clonotype: Relative to the germline gene, one junction end is altered; a read error may explain this. The chain couples TRBV20-1 to TRBJ1-5, with D hard to call. The CDR3 is 15 residues long. Germline V lookup: CDR1 DFQATT, CDR2 SNEGSKA (reference sequence). The CDR3 is CSARGGETINQPQHF. For the CDR3, the DNA is TGCAGTGCTAGAGGTGGAGAAACTATCAATCAGCCTCAGCATTTT.

Many counts were recorded for this clonotype. The rearrangement links TRBV28 to TRBJ2-5, with D perhaps matching TRBD1 (5 bases). V lost 6 bases and J lost 5, with 16 bases in between. Germline V gene data show CDR1 as MDHEN and CDR2 as SYDVKM. This CDR3 contains 14 residues. DNA for the CDR3: TGTGCCAGCAGCCTTCCCCGGTGGGGCGAGACCCAGTACTTC. As protein: CASSLPRWGETQYF. The entire variable domain, with the rest obtained from reference TRBV28 and TRBJ2-5, is as follows: DVKVTQSSRYLVKRTGEKVFLECVQDMDHENMFWYRQDPGLGLRLIYFSYDVKMKEKGDIPEGYSVSREKKERFSLILESASTNQTSMYLCASSLPRWGETQYFGPGTRLLVL.

At least ten counts were recorded for this clonotype. The chain employs TRBV7-8 and TRBJ1-3, with D possibly TRBD1 on 5 matching bases. The germline V and J ends were trimmed by 8 bases and 2 bases, with 16 bases remaining between them. The CDR3 length is 15 residues. Germline loops: CDR1 SGHVS, CDR2 FQNEAQ. CDR3 sequence reads: CASRSRGVTGNTIYF. CDR3 nucleotide sequence: TGTGCCAGCCGATCCCGGGGGGTCACTGGAAACACCATATATTTT.

The chain carries TRBV5-1 and TRBJ2-6, with 8 bases aligning to TRBD2. The J segment lost 8 bases and the V segment lost 3 bases, leaving 4 bases of the junction unmatched. Germline CDR1 is SGHRS and CDR2 is YFSETQ. The CDR3 covers 14 residues. CDR3: CASSSGGTTNVLTF. Written as DNA, the CDR3 is TGCGCCAGCAGCTCGGGGGGGACAACCAACGTCCTGACTTTC.

This clonotype was detected a few times. Possible read error: a much larger clone is one base away. This chain connects TRBV4-3 to TRBJ1-2, with D uncertain. V gave up 0 bases and J gave up 7 bases, with 9 bases separating them. The CDR3 consists of 13 residues. Germline loops: CDR1 LGHNA, CDR2 YSLEER. CDR3 in amino acids: CASSQETWGGYTF. Here the CDR3 DNA reads TGCGCCAGCAGCCAAGAGACCTGGGGTGGCTACACCTTC.

V usage is TRBV7-6 and J usage is TRBJ2-3; 7 bases agree with TRBD1. The V gene's germline CDR1 is SGHVS and CDR2 FNYEAQ. The length of the CDR3 is 15 residues. Trimming cost V 5 bases and J 5 bases; bases outside gene matches: 10. DNA for the CDR3: TGTGCCAGCAGCCTAGATACAGGGGCTGGAGATACGCAGTATTTT. Its translation is CASSLDTGAGDTQYF.

This clonotype was detected ten times or more. The V call is TRBV4-1, the J call TRBJ2-1; 13 bases map to TRBD2. The CDR3 length is 20 residues. Germline V lookup: CDR1 MGHRA, CDR2 YSYEKL. V was clipped by 2 bases and J by 0 bases; unmatched bases: 10. CDR3 coding DNA: TGCGCCAGCAGCCAACTTGCGGGACTAGCGGGGTCTAGCTCCTACAATGAGCAGTTCTTC. Its translation: CASSQLAGLAGSSSYNEQFF.

Only a few counts were recorded for this clonotype. The V gene is TRBV18, the J gene TRBJ2-2; D is perhaps TRBD1 (6 bases). Per germline, CDR1 KGHSH and CDR2 LQKENI. Trimming stripped 6 bases from V and 6 bases from J, with 14 bases between. The CDR3 has 14 residues. Here the CDR3 DNA reads TGTGCCAGCTCCCGAAACAGGGACCCCGGGGAGCTGTTTTTT. Encoded protein: CASSRNRDPGELFF.

The chain uses TRBV7-2 and TRBJ2-5, with 13 bases matching TRBD2. The CDR3 is 15 residues long. V dropped 7 bases and J dropped 2; count of bases not matched to a gene: 4. Germline V gene sequence: CDR1 SGHTA, CDR2 FQGNSA. The DNA of the CDR3 is TGTGCCAGCAAATCGGGACTAGCGGGGCAAGAGACCCAGTACTTC. It specifies CASKSGLAGQETQYF.

J is TRBJ2-1 and V is TRBV6-2 or TRBV6-3; a weak D match, TRBD1 (5 bases). The CDR3 is 16 residues long. Germline lookup yields CDR1 MNHEY and CDR2 SVGEGT. Trimming took 4 bases from V and 8 from J, leaving 21 bases between them. The CDR3 DNA reads as TGTGCCAGCAGTTGGTCCCCCAGGGTGGCGGAGTATGAGCAGTTCTTC. Amino acids: CASSWSPRVAEYEQFF.

This clonotype was observed a few times. The V and J genes are TRBV28 and TRBJ2-1; D unclear. Germline CDR1 MDHEN, CDR2 SYDVKM. CDR3 length: 13 amino acids. V gave up 7 bases and J gave up 4 bases, with 11 bases separating them. The CDR3 sequence is CASTLIDYNEQFF. CDR3 DNA sequence: TGTGCCAGCACCCTGATCGATTACAATGAGCAGTTCTTC. Supplemented by reference TRBV28 and TRBJ2-1, the full variable domain reads DVKVTQSSRYLVKRTGEKVFLECVQDMDHENMFWYRQDPGLGLRLIYFSYDVKMKEKGDIPEGYSVSREKKERFSLILESASTNQTSMYLCASTLIDYNEQFFGPGTRLTVL.

Only a few counts were recorded for this clonotype. The chain has TRBV2 and TRBJ1-4; D unresolved. Germline V gives CDR1 SNHLY, CDR2 FYNNEI. Trimming took 3 bases from V and 7 from J, leaving 3 bases between them. This CDR3 spans 11 amino acids. CDR3 protein: CASSDFEKLFF. The CDR3 region has the DNA TGTGCCAGCAGTGATTTTGAAAAACTGTTTTTT.

This clonotype was found many times. The chain is built from TRBV4-2 and TRBJ1-2; TRBD1 matches at 8 bases. Unmatched junction bases numbered 11, after V lost 1 base and J lost 7 bases. This CDR3 spans 16 amino acids. The germline CDR1 and CDR2 sequences are LGHNA and YNFKEQ. The CDR3 region is CASSQVPGGVPSGYTF. The CDR3 DNA sequence: TGTGCCAGCAGCCAAGTCCCAGGGGGCGTCCCGTCTGGCTACACCTTC.

This chain connects TRBV5-1 to TRBJ2-3, with D perhaps matching TRBD2 (5 bases). V was shortened by 0 bases and J by 1 base, with 9 bases between the two germline ends. Germline-derived CDR1 and CDR2 are SGHRS and YFSETQ. This CDR3 comprises 15 residues. This CDR3 reads CASSLENGGTDTQYF. In nucleotides, the CDR3 is TGCGCCAGCAGCTTGGAGAACGGGGGCACAGATACGCAGTATTTT.

Ten or more counts support this clonotype. V usage is TRBV14 and J usage is TRBJ2-7; possibly TRBD1 or TRBD2 for D (5 bases each). CDR3 length: 15 residues. CDR1 and CDR2 from the germline V gene are SGHDN and FVKESK. V was clipped by 11 bases and J by 4 bases, with 24 bases between them. The CDR3 region has the DNA TGTGCCGGGACCAGAGGCGACATCCCTACATACGAGCAGTACGTC. It yields the protein CAGTRGDIPTYEQYV.

This clonotype was seen ten or more times. The chain employs TRBV6-2 or TRBV6-3 and TRBJ2-3, with D possibly matching TRBD2 (6 bases). V shed 6 bases and J shed 5 bases, with 9 bases lying between them. Germline V lookup: CDR1 MNHEY, CDR2 SVGEGT. CDR3 length: 12 residues. CDR3 bases: TGTGCCAGCAGGACAGCGGGAGATACGCAGTATTTT. Its translation: CASRTAGDTQYF.

The chain recombines TRBV7-2 with TRBJ1-4; D gene ambiguous. Per germline, CDR1 SGHTA and CDR2 FQGNSA. There are 13 residues in the CDR3. V was shortened by 1 base and J by 6 bases, with 6 bases between the two germline ends. The CDR3 region is CASSLEADEKLFF. CDR3 in DNA: TGTGCCAGCAGCTTAGAGGCCGATGAAAAACTGTTTTTT.

Only a few counts were recorded for this clonotype. V and J are TRBV11-2 and TRBJ2-5, with D perhaps matching TRBD1 or TRBD2 (5 bases each). This CDR3 has 14 amino acids. V lost 5 bases and J lost 5, with 15 bases in between. CDR1 is SGHAT, CDR2 FQNNGV, per germline. The CDR3 bases are TGTGCCAGCAGCCTGGGACCGGTTGATGAGACCCAGTACTTC. Protein sequence: CASSLGPVDETQYF.

This clonotype was recorded at least ten times. The CDR3 DNA reads TGCAGTGCTAGATTAGGGGGGACGAACACCGGGGAGCTGTTTTTT. The encoded protein is CSARLGGTNTGELFF. The V and J genes are TRBV20-1 and TRBJ2-2; possibly TRBD1 or TRBD2 for D (6 bases each). Per the germline V gene, CDR1 is DFQATT and CDR2 is SNEGSKA (reference sequence). There are 15 residues in the CDR3. V lost 2 bases and J 0 bases, leaving 10 bases between the germline ends.